The T cell receptor beta chain under discussion was sequenced for a study of patients and donors after allogeneic stem cell transplantation. MiXCR, run by TCRdb on the RT-PCR reads, gives a single entry per CDR3 protein. The repertoire holds some 880,000 distinct CDR3 sequences, around 17% seen once, with around 6% in the top ten. This clonotype appeared a few times. The ends lost 2 bases at V and 2 bases at J; junction bases unmatched: 8. There are 16 residues in the CDR3. This receptor was obtained from a human donor who was either an allogeneic HSCT recipient or a stem cell or donor lymphocyte infusion donor (not recorded which). It is not recorded whose cells these are; they may come from a transplant donor. This chain links TRBV12-3 or TRBV12-4 with TRBJ2-7, with 8 bases matching TRBD2. What was sequenced was blood, either unsorted or a sorted T cell fraction (not recorded which). The CDR3 DNA is TGTGCCAGCAGTTTATTGGCCAGCGGGGGAACCTACGAGCAGTACTTC. Translated: CASSLLASGGTYEQYF.